The rows below give T cell receptor beta chains drawn from one sample of a study of cytomegalovirus exposure and HLA in healthy donors. Assay used: immunoSEQ multiplex PCR; TCRdb lists only in-frame clones, some missing. The data hold 110,000 to 150,000 clones, with roughly 80% observed a single time. Sequencing used PBMCs. Source of these receptors: a woman between 45 and 65 years old in good health and CMV-seropositive. Each CDR3 is given with its conserved first and last residue. Fields, in order: V gene, CDR3 protein.

>TRBV6-1
CASGEARTEAFF
>TRBV10-2
CASSGVNTEAFF
>TRBV29-1
CSVGLGRSEQYF
>TRBV7-8
CASSSTGSGSPLHF
>TRBV6-1
CASSEAVGETQYF
>TRBV7-2
CASSLALVEIAHGYTF
>TRBV11-2
CASSLVGGNEKLFF
>TRBV7-2
CASSSAGARDIQYF
>TRBV15
CATSRDRGTSRYEQYF
>TRBV27
CASRWTRTGANVLTF
>TRBV19
CASGTGGRETQYF
>TRBV28
CASSILGGGRANEKLFF
>TRBV30
CAWWWSGNPYNEQFF
>TRBV15
CATRRGTETGELFF
>TRBV19
CATEGGGGNTEAFF
>TRBV5-4
CASSDRQIYGYTF
>TRBV5-5
CASSLAVGRYTQYF
>TRBV7-9
CASSPPGTGDTGELFF
>TRBV29-1
CSARQYGNTIYF
>TRBV30
CAWSAGISNQPQHF
>TRBV27
CASSSEGVGGYTF
>TRBV19
CASSRDSGGTDTQYF
>TRBV28
CASSEPGTGEDQPQHF
>TRBV2
CASVSMTVRGEQYF
>TRBV7-9
CASSYGQGQPQHF
>TRBV28
CASRTHGTGLLYAFF
>TRBV5-1
CASSLSTVANTIYF
>TRBV5-1
CASSIQRARSTEAFF
>TRBV4-1
CASSQAVWQPQHF
>TRBV9
CASSDQQSSGNTIYF
>TRBV5-6
CASSLGPGQAPNQPQHF
>TRBV5-4
CASTGQVNYGYTF
>TRBV7-2
CASSLKAGGGPQQYF
>TRBV2
CASSVPGQGGYTF
>TRBV11-2
CASRPGREEGYTF
>TRBV28
CASSSPGITDTQYF
>TRBV7-6
CASSFLGGALNEQFF
>TRBV7-2
CASSPLQGLEAFF
>TRBV30
CASSQGWTEAFF
>TRBV5-1
CASSRGQRGAPRGNEQFF
>TRBV30
CAWSKVEEAGYTF
>TRBV27
CASSPKGGGYGYTF
>TRBV28
CASSPPGLSISGNTIYF
>TRBV9
CASSVDGGGPNEQFF
>TRBV28
CASSLWQGGETQYF
>TRBV25-1
CASSAQTGESAEAFF
>TRBV5-4
CASSLDLRDRGADTQYF
>TRBV2
CASSVSVSGQPQHF
>TRBV5-6
CASSLPRRQGASDTQYF
>TRBV10-3
CAISEGSGVGDTQYF